This T cell receptor beta chain was identified in a study of early T cells in non-severe SARS-CoV-2 infection. TCRdb used MiXCR to reprocess the 5' RACE reads, holding one entry per CDR3 protein. The sample holds around 46,000 distinct CDR3 sequences, more than 9% seen once. Sequencing used whole blood. This sequence originates from an adult who was a healthcare worker with PCR-confirmed SARS-CoV-2 infection or an uninfected control (not recorded which).

CDR3 region: CASRGLRSYEQYF. The CDR3 region has the DNA TGTGCCAGCAGGGGGCTTAGGAGCTACGAGCAGTACTTC. V is TRBV12-3 or TRBV12-4 and J is TRBJ2-7, with a possible D match to TRBD1 (5 bases). Trimming took 6 bases from V and 3 from J, leaving 12 bases between them. The CDR3 has 13 residues.